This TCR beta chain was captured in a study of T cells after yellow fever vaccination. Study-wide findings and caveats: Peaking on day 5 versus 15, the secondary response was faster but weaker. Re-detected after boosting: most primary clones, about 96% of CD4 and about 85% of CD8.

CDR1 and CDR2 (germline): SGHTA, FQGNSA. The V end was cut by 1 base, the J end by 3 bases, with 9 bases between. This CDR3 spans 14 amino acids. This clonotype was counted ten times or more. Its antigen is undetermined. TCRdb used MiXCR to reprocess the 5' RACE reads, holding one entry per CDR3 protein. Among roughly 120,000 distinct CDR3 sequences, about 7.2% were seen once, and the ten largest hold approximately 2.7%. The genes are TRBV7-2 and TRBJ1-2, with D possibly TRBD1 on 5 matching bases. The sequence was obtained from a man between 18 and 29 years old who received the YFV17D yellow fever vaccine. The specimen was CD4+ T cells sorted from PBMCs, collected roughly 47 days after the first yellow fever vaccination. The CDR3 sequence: CASSLVGGDYGYTF. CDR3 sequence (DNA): TGTGCCAGCAGCTTAGTCGGGGGAGACTATGGCTACACCTTC. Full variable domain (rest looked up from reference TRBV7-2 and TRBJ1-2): GAGVSQSPSNKVTEKGKDVELRCDPISGHTALYWYRQSLGQGLEFLIYFQGNSAPDKSGLPSDRFSAERTGGSVSTLTIQRTQQEDSAVYLCASSLVGGDYGYTFGSGTRLTVV.